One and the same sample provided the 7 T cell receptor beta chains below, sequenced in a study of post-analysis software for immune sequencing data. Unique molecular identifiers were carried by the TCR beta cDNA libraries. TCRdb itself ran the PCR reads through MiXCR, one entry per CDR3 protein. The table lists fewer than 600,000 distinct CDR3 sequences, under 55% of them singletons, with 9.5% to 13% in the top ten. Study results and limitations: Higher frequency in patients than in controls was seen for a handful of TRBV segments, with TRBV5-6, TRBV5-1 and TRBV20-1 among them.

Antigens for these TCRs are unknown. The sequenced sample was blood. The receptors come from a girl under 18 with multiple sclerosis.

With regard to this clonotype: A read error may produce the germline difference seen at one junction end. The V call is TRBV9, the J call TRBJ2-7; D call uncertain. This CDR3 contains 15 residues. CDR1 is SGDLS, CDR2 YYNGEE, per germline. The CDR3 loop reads CANSVGLGISYEQYF. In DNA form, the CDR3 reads TGTGCCAACAGCGTAGGCCTAGGTATTTCCTACGAGCAGTACTTC.

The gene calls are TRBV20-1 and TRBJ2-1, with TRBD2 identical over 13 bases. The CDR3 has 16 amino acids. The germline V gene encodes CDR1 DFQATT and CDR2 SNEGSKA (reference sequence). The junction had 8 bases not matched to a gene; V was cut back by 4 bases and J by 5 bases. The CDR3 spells CSATLFGTSGNNEQFF. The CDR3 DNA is TGCAGTGCTACCCTTTTCGGGACTAGCGGGAACAATGAGCAGTTCTTC.

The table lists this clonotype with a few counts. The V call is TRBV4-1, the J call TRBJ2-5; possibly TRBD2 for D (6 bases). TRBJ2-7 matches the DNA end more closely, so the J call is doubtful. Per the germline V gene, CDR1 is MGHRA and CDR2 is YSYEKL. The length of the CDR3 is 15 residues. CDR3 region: CASSQGGRPHYEQYF. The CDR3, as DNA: TGCGCCAGCAGCCAAGGAGGGAGGCCCCACTACGAGCAGTACTTC.

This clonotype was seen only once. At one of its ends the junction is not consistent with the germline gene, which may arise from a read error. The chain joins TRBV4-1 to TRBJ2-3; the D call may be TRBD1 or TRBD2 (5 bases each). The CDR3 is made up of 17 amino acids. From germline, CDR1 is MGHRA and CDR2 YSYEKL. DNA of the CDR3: TGCGACAGCAGCCAAGATCGGGGCCGTTCTAGCACAGATACGCAGTATTTT. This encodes CDSSQDRGRSSTDTQYF.

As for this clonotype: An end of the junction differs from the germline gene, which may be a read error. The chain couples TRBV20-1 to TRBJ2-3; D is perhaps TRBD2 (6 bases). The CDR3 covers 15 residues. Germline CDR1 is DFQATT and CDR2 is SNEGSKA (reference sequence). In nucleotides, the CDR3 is TGCAGGGCTAGAGCTCACGGCAGCGGGACAGATACGCAGTATTTT. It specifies CRARAHGSGTDTQYF.

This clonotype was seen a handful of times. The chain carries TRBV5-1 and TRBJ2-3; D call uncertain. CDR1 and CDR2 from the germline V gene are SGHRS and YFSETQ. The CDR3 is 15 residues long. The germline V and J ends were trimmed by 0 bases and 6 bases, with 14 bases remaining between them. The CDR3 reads CASSLASKSSDTQYF. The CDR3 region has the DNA TGCGCCAGCAGCTTGGCCTCTAAGTCCTCCGATACGCAGTATTTT.

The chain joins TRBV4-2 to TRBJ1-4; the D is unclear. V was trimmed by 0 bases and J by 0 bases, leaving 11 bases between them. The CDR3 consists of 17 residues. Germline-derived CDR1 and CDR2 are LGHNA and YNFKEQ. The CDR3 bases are TGTGCCAGCAGCCAAGATGATACGAGTGCAACTAATGAAAAACTGTTTTTT. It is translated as CASSQDDTSATNEKLFF.